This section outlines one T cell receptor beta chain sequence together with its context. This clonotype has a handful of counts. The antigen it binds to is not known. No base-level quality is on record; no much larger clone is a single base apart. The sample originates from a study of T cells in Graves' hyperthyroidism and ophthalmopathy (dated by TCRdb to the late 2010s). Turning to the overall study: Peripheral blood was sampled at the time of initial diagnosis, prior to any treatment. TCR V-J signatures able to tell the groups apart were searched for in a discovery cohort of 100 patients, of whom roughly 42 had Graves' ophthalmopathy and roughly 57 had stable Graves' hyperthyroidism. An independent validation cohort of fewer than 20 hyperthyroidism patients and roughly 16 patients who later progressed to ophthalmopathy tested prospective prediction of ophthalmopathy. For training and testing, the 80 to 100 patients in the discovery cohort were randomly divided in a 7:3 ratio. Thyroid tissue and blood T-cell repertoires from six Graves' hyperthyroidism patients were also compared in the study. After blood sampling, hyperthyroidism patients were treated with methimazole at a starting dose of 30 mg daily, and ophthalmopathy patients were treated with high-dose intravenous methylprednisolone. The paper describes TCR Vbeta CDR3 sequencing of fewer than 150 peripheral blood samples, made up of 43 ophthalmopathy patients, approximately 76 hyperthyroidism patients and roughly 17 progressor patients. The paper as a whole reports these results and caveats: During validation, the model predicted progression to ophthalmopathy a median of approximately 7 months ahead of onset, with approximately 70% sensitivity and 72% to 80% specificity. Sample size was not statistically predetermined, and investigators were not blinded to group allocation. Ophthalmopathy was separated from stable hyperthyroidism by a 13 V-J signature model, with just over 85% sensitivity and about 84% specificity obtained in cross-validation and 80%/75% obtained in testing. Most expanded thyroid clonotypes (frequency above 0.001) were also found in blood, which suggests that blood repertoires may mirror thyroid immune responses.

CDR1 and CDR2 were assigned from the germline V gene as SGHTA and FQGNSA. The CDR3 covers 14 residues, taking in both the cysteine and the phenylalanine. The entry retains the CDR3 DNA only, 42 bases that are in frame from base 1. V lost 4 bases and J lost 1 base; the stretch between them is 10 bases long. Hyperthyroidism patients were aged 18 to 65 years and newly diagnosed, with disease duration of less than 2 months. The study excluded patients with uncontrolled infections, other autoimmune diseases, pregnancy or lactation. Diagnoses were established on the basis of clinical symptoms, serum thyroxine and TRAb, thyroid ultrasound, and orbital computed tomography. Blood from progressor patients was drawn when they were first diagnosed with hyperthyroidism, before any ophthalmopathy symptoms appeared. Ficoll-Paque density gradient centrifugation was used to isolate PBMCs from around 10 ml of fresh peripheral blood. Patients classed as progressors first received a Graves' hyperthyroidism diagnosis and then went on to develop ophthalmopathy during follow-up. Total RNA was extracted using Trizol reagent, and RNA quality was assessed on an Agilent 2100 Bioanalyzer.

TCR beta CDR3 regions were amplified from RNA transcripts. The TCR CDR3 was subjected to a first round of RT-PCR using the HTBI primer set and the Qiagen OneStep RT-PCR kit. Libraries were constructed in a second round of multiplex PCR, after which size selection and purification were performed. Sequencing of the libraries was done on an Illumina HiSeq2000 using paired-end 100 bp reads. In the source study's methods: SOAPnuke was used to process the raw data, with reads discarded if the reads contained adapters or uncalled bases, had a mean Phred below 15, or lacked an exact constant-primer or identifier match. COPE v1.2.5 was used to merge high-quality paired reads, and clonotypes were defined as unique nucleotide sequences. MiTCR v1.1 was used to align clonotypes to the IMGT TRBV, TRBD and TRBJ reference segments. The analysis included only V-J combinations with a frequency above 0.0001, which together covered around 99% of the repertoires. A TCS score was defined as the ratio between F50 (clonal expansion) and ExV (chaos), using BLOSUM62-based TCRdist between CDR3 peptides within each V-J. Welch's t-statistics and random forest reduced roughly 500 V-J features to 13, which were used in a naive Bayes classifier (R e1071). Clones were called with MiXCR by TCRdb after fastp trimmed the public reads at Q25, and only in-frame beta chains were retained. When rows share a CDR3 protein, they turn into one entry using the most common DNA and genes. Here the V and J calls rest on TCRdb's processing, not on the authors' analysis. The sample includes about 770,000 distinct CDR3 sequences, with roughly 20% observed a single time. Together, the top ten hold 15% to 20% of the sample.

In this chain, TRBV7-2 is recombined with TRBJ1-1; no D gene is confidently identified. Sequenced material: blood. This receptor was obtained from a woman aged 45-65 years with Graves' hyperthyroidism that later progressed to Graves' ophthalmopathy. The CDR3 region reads CASSSFGGNTEAFF. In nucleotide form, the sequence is TGTGCCAGCAGCTCGTTCGGCGGGAACACTGAAGCTTTCTTT. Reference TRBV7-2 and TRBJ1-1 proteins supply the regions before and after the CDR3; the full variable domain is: GAGVSQSPSNKVTEKGKDVELRCDPISGHTALYWYRQSLGQGLEFLIYFQGNSAPDKSGLPSDRFSAERTGGSVSTLTIQRTQQEDSAVYLCASSSFGGNTEAFFGQGTRLTVV.